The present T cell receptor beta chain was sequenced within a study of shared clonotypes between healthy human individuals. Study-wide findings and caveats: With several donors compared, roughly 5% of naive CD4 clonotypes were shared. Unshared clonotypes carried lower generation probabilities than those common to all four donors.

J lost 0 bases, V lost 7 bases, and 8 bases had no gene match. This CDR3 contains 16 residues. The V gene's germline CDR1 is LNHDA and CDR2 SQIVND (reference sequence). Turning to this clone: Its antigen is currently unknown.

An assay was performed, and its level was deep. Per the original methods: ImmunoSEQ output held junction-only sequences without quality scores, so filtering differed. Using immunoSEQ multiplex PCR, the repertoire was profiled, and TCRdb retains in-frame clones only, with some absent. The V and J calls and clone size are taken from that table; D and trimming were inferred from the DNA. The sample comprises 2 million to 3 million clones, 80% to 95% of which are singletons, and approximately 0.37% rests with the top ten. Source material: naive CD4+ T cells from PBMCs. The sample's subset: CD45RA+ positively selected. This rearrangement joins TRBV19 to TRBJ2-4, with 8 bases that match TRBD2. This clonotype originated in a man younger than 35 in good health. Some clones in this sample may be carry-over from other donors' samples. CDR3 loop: CASMGVGRGAKNIQYF. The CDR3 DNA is TGTGCCAGTATGGGCGTCGGGAGGGGAGCCAAAAACATTCAGTACTTC.